Sequencing of this TCR beta chain was carried out in a study of blood T cells in healthy people across ages. Notes on the study in general: Long-lived donors carried more naive CD4+ cells and greater diversity than aged donors. Older individuals had lower TCR beta diversity per million T cells (the decline was roughly linear).

With regard to this clonotype: The antigen is unknown.

Combining a sample-barcoded 5' primer with a J-beta primer mix, a second PCR ran for about 7 to 11 cycles. TCRdb redid the calling of the 5' RACE reads with MiXCR, one entry per CDR3 protein. Of about 1,800,000 distinct CDR3 sequences listed, 28% are singletons. V lost 8 bases and J lost 7; bases outside the gene matches: 17. The CDR3 contains 15 residues. Germline CDR1 DFQATT, CDR2 SNEGSKA (reference sequence). The sequencing sample was made of blood. V usage is TRBV20-1 and J usage is TRBJ2-7; TRBD2 agrees at 10 bases. The clonotype was recovered from a woman younger than 45 in good health. The CDR3 nucleotides are TGCAGTACTAACCCCCTAGCGGGAGTGGTAAATGAGCAGTACTTC. Translation: CSTNPLAGVVNEQYF.